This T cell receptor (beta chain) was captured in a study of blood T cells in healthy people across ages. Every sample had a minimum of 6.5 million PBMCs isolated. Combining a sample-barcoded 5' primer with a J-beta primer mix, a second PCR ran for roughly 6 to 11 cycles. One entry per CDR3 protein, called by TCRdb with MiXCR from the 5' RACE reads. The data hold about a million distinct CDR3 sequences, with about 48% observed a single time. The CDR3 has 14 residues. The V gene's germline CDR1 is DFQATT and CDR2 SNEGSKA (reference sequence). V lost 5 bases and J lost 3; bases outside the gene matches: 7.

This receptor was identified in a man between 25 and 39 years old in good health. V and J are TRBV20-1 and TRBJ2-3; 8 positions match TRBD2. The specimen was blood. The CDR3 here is CSAPRGVVTDTQYF. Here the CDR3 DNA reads TGCAGTGCTCCGCGGGGGGTGGTTACAGATACGCAGTATTTT.